The 21 T cell receptor beta chains presented below share a single source sample, sequenced in a study of Graves' ophthalmopathy and Graves' hyperthyroidism. TCR beta CDR3 amplification used RNA transcripts. The first round was an RT-PCR with HTBI primers, and the second round was a multiplex PCR. From the multiplex PCR reads, TCRdb called clonotypes with MiXCR, one entry per CDR3 protein. Counted here are almost 750,000 distinct CDR3 sequences, 40% occurring once; the ten biggest clones make up about 40%. Source material: peripheral blood. Source of these receptors: an adult man with Graves' ophthalmopathy.

This clonotype was seen ten or more times. The chain links TRBV6-6 to TRBJ1-5; 7 nucleotides agree with TRBD1. CDR1 is MNHNY, CDR2 SVGAGI, per germline (reference sequence). The J segment lost 1 base and the V segment lost 0 bases, leaving 0 bases of the junction unmatched. This CDR3 comprises 15 residues. CDR3 loop: CASSYSGQSNQPQHF. The DNA of the CDR3 is TGTGCCAGCAGTTACTCGGGACAGAGCAATCAGCCCCAGCATTTT.

The V gene is TRBV15, the J gene TRBJ1-2; D unresolved. V gave up 3 bases and J gave up 4 bases, with 9 bases separating them. Germline V lookup: CDR1 LNHNV, CDR2 YYDKDF (reference sequence). This CDR3 comprises 13 residues. The CDR3 DNA follows: TGTGCCACCAGCAGCCGAACACCCTATGGCTACACCTTC. Translating gives CATSSRTPYGYTF.

The chain is built from TRBV2 and TRBJ2-5, with 14 bases aligning to TRBD2. Germline V gives CDR1 SNHLY, CDR2 FYNNEI. The CDR3 sequence is 17 residues long. V lost 4 bases, J lost 1 base, and 5 bases stayed unmatched. The CDR3 bases are TGTGCCAGCAGTGGAGCGGGACTAGCGGGAGTCCAAGAGACCCAGTACTTC. Amino acids: CASSGAGLAGVQETQYF.

V usage is TRBV29-1 and J usage is TRBJ2-5, with D perhaps matching TRBD1 (5 bases). Trimming pared 8 bases from V and 1 base from J, leaving 11 bases between. The CDR3 is made up of 12 amino acids. CDR1 is SQVTM and CDR2 is ANQGSEA in the germline V gene. The CDR3 DNA sequence: TGCAGCCCAGAAGGGGCCCAAGAGACCCAGTACTTC. This translates into CSPEGAQETQYF.

In its sample, this clonotype was seen many times. V is TRBV19 and J is TRBJ1-2, with D possibly TRBD1 on 5 matching bases. Deletions cut 9 bases from V and 2 bases from J, with 7 bases between. CDR3 size: 11 residues. Germline loops: CDR1 LNHDA, CDR2 SQIVND (reference sequence). CDR3 sequence reads: CASRDNYGYTF. DNA of the CDR3: TGTGCCAGCCGGGACAACTATGGCTACACCTTC.

This clonotype was counted ten times or more. J is TRBJ1-1 and V is TRBV6-1; D unresolved. Germline V gives CDR1 MNHNS, CDR2 SASEGT. The CDR3 loop spans 14 amino acids. Trimming took 6 bases from V and 0 from J, leaving 11 bases between them. The CDR3 DNA is TGTGCCAGCAGGTGGACCCACATGAACACTGAAGCTTTCTTT. It codes for CASRWTHMNTEAFF.

The sample holds many counts of this clonotype. The CDR3 is CASSLELALAYEQYF. DNA for the CDR3: TGTGCCAGCAGCCTCGAACTAGCTCTTGCCTACGAGCAGTACTTC. The chain recombines TRBV11-2 with TRBJ2-7; D possibly corresponds to TRBD2 (6 bases). The CDR3 has 15 residues. Germline V gives CDR1 SGHAT, CDR2 FQNNGV. V was pared by 5 bases and J by 2 bases, with 16 bases between.

As to this clonotype: A much larger clone differs by one base, so this may be a read error. This chain uses TRBV7-9 with TRBJ1-6, with 7 bases matching TRBD1. In germline, CDR1 is SEHNR, CDR2 FQNEAQ (reference sequence). CDR3 size: 15 residues. CDR3 sequence: CASSADRAPASPPHF. CDR3 in DNA: TGTGCCAGCAGCGCAGACAGGGCCCCCGCTTCACCCCCCCACTTT.

The rearrangement uses TRBV7-9 and TRBJ1-5; no firm D call. Germline V gene lookup returns CDR1 SEHNR and CDR2 FQNEAQ (reference sequence). This CDR3 has 16 amino acids. The V end was cut by 2 bases, the J end by 3 bases, with 14 bases between. The CDR3 nucleotides are TGTGCCAGCAGCTTAAATCGTCAGCTAATCAATCAGCCCCAGCATTTT. Translating gives CASSLNRQLINQPQHF.

Concerning this clonotype itself: A much larger clone lies a single base off, so this may be a read error. The chain has TRBV20-1 and TRBJ2-7; 8 positions match TRBD1. Germline assignment: CDR1 DFQATT and CDR2 SNEGSKA (reference sequence). The junction had 5 bases not matched to a gene; V was cut back by 6 bases and J by 1 base. The CDR3 spans 13 residues. The chain's CDR3 is CSATRTGSYEQYF. DNA for the CDR3: TGCAGTGCCACGAGGACAGGGTCCTACGAGCAGTACTTC.

V usage is TRBV4-3 and J usage is TRBJ2-6; D remains ambiguous. This CDR3 has 15 amino acids. Between the trimmed V and J ends, which lost 1 base and 4 bases, there was a span of 8 bases. Germline loops: CDR1 LGHNA, CDR2 YSLEER. DNA of the CDR3: TGCGCCAGCAGCCAAGGGAGCGACGGGGCCAACGTCCTGACTTTC. This codes for CASSQGSDGANVLTF.

The table lists this clonotype with many counts. Mismatch with germline at one junction end may stem from a read error. CDR3 DNA sequence: TGTGCCAGCAGCTTAGGTCAGGGAGTTGGTGGCTACACCTTC. This encodes CASSLGQGVGGYTF. The rearrangement uses TRBV5-1 and TRBJ1-2, with a tentative D call TRBD1 (5 bases). CDR1 and CDR2 (germline): SGHRS, YFSETQ. The CDR3 runs 14 residues.

The V and J genes are TRBV5-1 and TRBJ1-1; D gene unclear. This CDR3 has 11 amino acids. V lost 0 bases to trimming and J lost 11 bases, with 8 bases between them. CDR1 and CDR2 from the germline V gene are SGHRS and YFSETQ. Here the CDR3 reads CASSLDMGAFF. The CDR3 bases are TGCGCCAGCAGCTTGGATATGGGGGCTTTCTTT.

J is TRBJ1-2 and V is TRBV7-2; D unclear. This CDR3 region has 14 residues. Deletions cut 5 bases from V and 4 bases from J, with 14 bases between. The germline CDR1 and CDR2 sequences are SGHTA and FQGNSA. The CDR3 sequence is CASSPVPGAYGYTF. The CDR3 DNA follows: TGTGCCAGCAGCCCAGTCCCGGGAGCCTATGGCTACACCTTC.

The chain couples TRBV10-3 to TRBJ2-2; TRBD1 matches at 12 bases. This CDR3 is 18 amino acids long. In germline, CDR1 is ENHRY, CDR2 SYGVKD. V shed 7 bases and J 0 bases; nucleotides not matched to a gene: 9. The CDR3 DNA follows: TGTGCCATCAACCTGGGACAGGGGGCGCCCACGAACACCGGGGAGCTGTTTTTT. Its protein product is CAINLGQGAPTNTGELFF.

The chain has TRBV9 and TRBJ1-5, with TRBD1 as a possible D gene (5 bases). Germline lookup yields CDR1 SGDLS and CDR2 YYNGEE. V gave up 5 bases and J gave up 6 bases, with 18 bases separating them. The length of the CDR3 is 15 residues. This CDR3 is CASSFISTRGQPQHF. DNA of the CDR3: TGTGCCAGCAGTTTTATCAGTACAAGGGGTCAGCCCCAGCATTTT.

The chain employs TRBV2 and TRBJ1-2; 7 bases map to TRBD1. Germline CDR1 reads SNHLY; CDR2 reads FYNNEI. The CDR3 spans 15 residues. The J segment lost 3 bases and the V segment lost 6 bases, leaving 10 bases of the junction unmatched. CDR3 nucleotide sequence: TGTGCCAGCAGCCCGGGACAGCTAAATTACTATGGCTACACCTTC. It yields the protein CASSPGQLNYYGYTF.

CDR3 amino acids: CSYSINSPLHF. The CDR3 DNA reads TGCAGTTACTCGATTAATTCACCCCTCCACTTT. The chain uses TRBV20-1 and TRBJ1-6, with unresolved D. The CDR3 length is 11 residues. V was trimmed by 8 bases and J by 6 bases, leaving 8 bases between them. CDR1 is DFQATT, CDR2 SNEGSKA, per germline (reference sequence).

The V gene is TRBV19, the J gene TRBJ2-5; TRBD2 agrees at 9 bases. The junction had 16 bases not matched to a gene; V was cut back by 3 bases and J by 11 bases. CDR3 size: 16 residues. The germline CDR1 and CDR2 sequences are LNHDA and SQIVND (reference sequence). The CDR3 nucleotides are TGTGCCAGTAGTATCTCGGGCGGGAGGGCCCACAATGAGCAGTACTTC. Translated: CASSISGGRAHNEQYF.

This chain uses TRBV7-9 with TRBJ2-7; possible D gene TRBD1, 7 bases. Trimming pared 5 bases from V and 0 bases from J, leaving 17 bases between. The CDR3 loop spans 16 amino acids. Germline V lookup: CDR1 SEHNR, CDR2 FQNEAQ (reference sequence). The chain's CDR3 is CASSHTQGGPSYEQYF. The CDR3 coding sequence is TGTGCCAGCAGCCACACCCAGGGGGGTCCCTCCTACGAGCAGTACTTC.

This clonotype was counted a few times. CDR3 residues: CASSARLQGAAEAFF. In DNA form, the CDR3 reads TGTGCCAGTAGTGCTAGGCTACAGGGGGCAGCTGAAGCTTTCTTT. The V and J genes are TRBV19 and TRBJ1-1; TRBD1 matches at 9 bases. This CDR3 is built from 15 residues. With 5 bases clipped from V and 6 bases from J, the junction kept 10 bases outside the gene matches. Germline CDR1 is LNHDA and CDR2 is SQIVND (reference sequence).